This is a list of T cell receptor beta chains from one sample in a study of neurological immune-mediated disorders. Each CDR3 protein is one row after TCRdb ran MiXCR on the 5' RACE reads. Of over 90,000 distinct CDR3 sequences listed, 11% are singletons. The specimen sequenced was PBMCs. These receptors came from a female donor with HTLV-1-associated myelopathy (HAM/TSP). CDR3s include the opening cysteine and the closing phenylalanine or tryptophan. D genes are given only for firm matches. Rows may omit the clone size; those that give it use once, few, many or a size class.

cdr3_nt,cdr3_aa,clone_size,j_call,v_call,d_call
TGCAGTGCTAGGGGAGGACAGGGGACCTACAATGAGCAGTTCTTC,CSARGGQGTYNEQFF,many,TRBJ2-1,TRBV20-1,TRBD1
TGTGCCAGTAGTATATCGGGTAGGGAGACCCAGTACTTC,CASSISGRETQYF,-,TRBJ2-5,TRBV19,-
TGTGCCAACCGACAGACAGGGCCGGATTCACCCCTCCACTTT,CANRQTGPDSPLHF,many,TRBJ1-6,TRBV28,TRBD1
TGTGCCAGCAGCGAGGCTTATCGCGAAGCTTTCTTT,CASSEAYREAFF,many,TRBJ1-1,TRBV7-9,-
TGTGCCAGCAGTTTTGGGGGAACCAATCAGCCCCAGCATTTT,CASSFGGTNQPQHF,many,TRBJ1-5,TRBV28,-
TGTGCCAGCAGCTATGAAGGGGCCACCTACGAGCAGTACTTC,CASSYEGATYEQYF,many,TRBJ2-7,TRBV7-2,-
TGTGCCAGCAGCTTAAACTTAGCCAAAAACATTCAGTACTTC,CASSLNLAKNIQYF,many,TRBJ2-4,TRBV7-2,-
TGCAGTGCTAGAGGGACAGAATTTTCTGAGCAGTTCTTC,CSARGTEFSEQFF,many,TRBJ2-1,TRBV20-1,-
TGTGCCAGTAGTATATCGGACTCATCCCCCTACGAGCAGTACTTC,CASSISDSSPYEQYF,-,TRBJ2-7,TRBV19,-
TGTGCCAGCAGCTTGTATGCCGGGACAGGTGGTGAAAAACTGTTTTTT,CASSLYAGTGGEKLFF,-,TRBJ1-4,TRBV5-5,TRBD1
TGCGCCAGCAGCAAGACCCTGAACACTGAAGCTTTCTTT,CASSKTLNTEAFF,many,TRBJ1-1,TRBV5-1,-
TGTGCCATCAACAGACTCGAAACAGATACGCAGTATTTT,CAINRLETDTQYF,many,TRBJ2-3,TRBV10-3,-
TGTGCCAGCAGATCACCGGGACAGGGCCCCTACGAGCAGTACTTC,CASRSPGQGPYEQYF,few,TRBJ2-7,TRBV6-5,TRBD1
TGTGCCAGCAGCTTAGGGGGGACGGGAGGGAGTAGCCAGCCCCAGCATTTT,CASSLGGTGGSSQPQHF,few,TRBJ1-5,TRBV7-9,-
TGTGCCACCAGTATCGATACGAGCTCTGGAAACACCATATATTTT,CATSIDTSSGNTIYF,many,TRBJ1-3,TRBV15,-
TGTGCCAGCAGTTACTTGGGGACAGGGGGCAACGAGCAGTACTTC,CASSYLGTGGNEQYF,many,TRBJ2-7,TRBV6-5,TRBD1
TGCAGTGCTAACCGGGACAGGGTCTTTAATGGCTACACCTTC,CSANRDRVFNGYTF,many,TRBJ1-2,TRBV20-1,TRBD1
TGCAGTGCTAGTGGCATGGAGACAGGTATCAACGAGCAGTACTTC,CSASGMETGINEQYF,many,TRBJ2-7,TRBV20-1,-
TGCAGTGCTAGAGATCGCACTAGTAAAGAGACCCAGTACTTC,CSARDRTSKETQYF,many,TRBJ2-5,TRBV20-1,-
TGCGCCAGCAGCTTGGGACTAGCAAAGAGCACAGATACGCAGTATTTT,CASSLGLAKSTDTQYF,many,TRBJ2-3,TRBV5-1,TRBD2
TGTGCCAGCAGTCAAAGTACAAATAATGAAAAACTGTTTTTT,CASSQSTNNEKLFF,many,TRBJ1-4,TRBV6-1,-
TGCAGTGCCCCTGACAGGGGCACGACAGATACGCAGTATTTT,CSAPDRGTTDTQYF,few,TRBJ2-3,TRBV20-1,TRBD1
TGCGCCAGCAGCCAAGATCGGGCAGCTCTCGCGGGCTACACCTTC,CASSQDRAALAGYTF,many,TRBJ1-2,TRBV4-1,-
TGTGCCAGCAGTTACGTACCGGGACAGCCCTACGAGCAGTACTTC,CASSYVPGQPYEQYF,many,TRBJ2-7,TRBV6-5,TRBD1
TGTGCCAGCAGACGAAACCTCTATCTCGAGCAGTTCTTC,CASRRNLYLEQFF,many,TRBJ2-1,TRBV12-3/TRBV12-4,-
TGTGCCAGCAGCTCGGGACAGGGGGCCGGGACCGGGGAGCTGTTTTTT,CASSSGQGAGTGELFF,many,TRBJ2-2,TRBV5-6,TRBD1
TGTGCCAGCAGTCCGGCCGGGACTAGCGGGGGGGCCGGGCAGTTCTTC,CASSPAGTSGGAGQFF,many,TRBJ2-1,TRBV6-5,TRBD2
TGTGCCAGCAGACTAGCGGGGGGTGCCTACGAGCAGTACTTC,CASRLAGGAYEQYF,few,TRBJ2-7,TRBV6-2/TRBV6-3,TRBD2
TGCAGTGCTAGTGCGTTGGTCGGTGAAAAACTGTTTTTT,CSASALVGEKLFF,many,TRBJ1-4,TRBV20-1,-